One and the same sample provided the 9 T cell receptor beta chains below, sequenced in a study of graft-versus-host responses after intestinal transplantation. These receptors' antigens are unknown. Some clones are missing from TCRdb's copy, which holds only in-frame ones; the method was immunoSEQ multiplex PCR. The sample lists some 110,000 clones, 93% seen once, with more than 0.9% in the top ten. The sequenced sample was unstimulated CD8+ T cells sorted from spleen or lymph node cells, obtained before transplant. The receptor set was obtained from a human donor who was the organ donor for an intestinal transplant.

This chain links TRBV2 with TRBJ2-1; TRBD1 agrees at 9 bases. This CDR3 comprises 15 residues. After removal of 6 bases from V and 4 bases from J, the junction contained 7 bases not matched to a gene. Germline lookup yields CDR1 SNHLY and CDR2 FYNNEI. The CDR3 loop is CASRAGTGSYNEQFF. CDR3 in DNA: TGTGCCAGCAGAGCCGGGACAGGGTCTTACAATGAGCAGTTCTTC.

This chain connects TRBV7-8 to TRBJ2-1; 9 bases are a match to TRBD1. The V gene's germline CDR1 is SGHVS and CDR2 FQNEAQ. J lost 8 bases, V lost 7 bases, and 9 bases had no gene match. The CDR3 runs 14 residues. The CDR3 reads CASMGSGQGYEQFF. CDR3 nucleotides: TGTGCCAGCATGGGGTCGGGACAGGGCTATGAGCAGTTCTTC.

This chain uses TRBV6-5 with TRBJ1-2; unclear D gene. The CDR3 loop spans 12 amino acids. Trimming pared 3 bases from V and 6 bases from J, leaving 8 bases between. Germline CDR1 MNHEY, CDR2 SVGAGI. CDR3 sequence (DNA): TGTGCCAGCAGTTATTGGGGAGATGGCTACACCTTC. Its translation: CASSYWGDGYTF.

The chain combines TRBV21-1 with TRBJ2-2. TRBV21-1 is a listed pseudogene. The CDR3 contains 18 residues. CDR3 sequence: CASSTRLSPHGWTGELFF. The CDR3 nucleotides are TGTGCCAGCAGCACCCGGCTGAGTCCGCACGGATGGACCGGGGAGCTGTTTTTT.

J is TRBJ1-1 and V is TRBV10-3, with 9 bases that match TRBD1. This CDR3 comprises 12 residues. V trimming: 11 bases; J trimming: 7 bases; junction bases outside the gene matches: 8. Per the germline V gene, CDR1 is ENHRY and CDR2 is SYGVKD. DNA of the CDR3: TGTGCCTCCAGGGACAGGGAATATGAAGCTTTCTTT. Amino acids: CASRDREYEAFF.

The chain joins TRBV30 to TRBJ1-1; D is uncertain. This CDR3 spans 13 amino acids. The V gene lost 0 bases and the J gene lost 1 base, with 6 bases spanning the gap. Germline V CDR1 and CDR2: GTSNPN, SVGIG (reference sequence). CDR3 loop: CAWSVGENTEAFF. DNA of the CDR3: TGTGCCTGGAGTGTTGGGGAGAACACTGAAGCTTTCTTT. Full variable domain (outside the CDR3, taken from reference TRBV30 and TRBJ1-1): SQTIHQWPATLVQPVGSPLSLECTVEGTSNPNLYWYRQAAGRGLQLLFYSVGIGQISSEVPQNLSASRPQDRQFILSSKKLLLSDSGFYLCAWSVGENTEAFFGQGTRLTVV.

The chain links TRBV5-5 to TRBJ2-1; a possible D gene is TRBD1 (5 bases). Germline CDR1 SGHKS, CDR2 YYEKEE (reference sequence). The CDR3 extends over 14 amino acids. Trimming took off 4 bases at V and 9 bases at J, with 17 bases between the two ends. The CDR3 reads CASSTGSFPGEQFF. Written as DNA, the CDR3 is TGTGCCAGCAGCACAGGATCCTTCCCGGGTGAGCAGTTCTTC.

The table lists this clone with a count of one. This chain joins TRBV30 and TRBJ2-3; TRBD2 aligns across 10 bases. V lost 4 bases, J lost 2 bases, and 3 bases stayed unmatched. This CDR3 comprises 14 residues. The germline V gene encodes CDR1 GTSNPN and CDR2 SVGIG (reference sequence). The CDR3 is CAWKAGGNTDTQYF. The CDR3, as DNA: TGTGCCTGGAAAGCGGGGGGGAACACAGATACGCAGTATTTT.

CDR3 bases: TGTGCCAGCAGCTCGGACTGGTGGGAGACCCAGTACTTC. Its protein product is CASSSDWWETQYF. The V call is TRBV7-8, the J call TRBJ2-5; a possible D gene is TRBD2 (5 bases). This CDR3 has 13 amino acids. V dropped 4 bases and J dropped 5 bases, with 11 bases sitting between them. CDR1 SGHVS and CDR2 FQNEAQ come from the germline V gene.